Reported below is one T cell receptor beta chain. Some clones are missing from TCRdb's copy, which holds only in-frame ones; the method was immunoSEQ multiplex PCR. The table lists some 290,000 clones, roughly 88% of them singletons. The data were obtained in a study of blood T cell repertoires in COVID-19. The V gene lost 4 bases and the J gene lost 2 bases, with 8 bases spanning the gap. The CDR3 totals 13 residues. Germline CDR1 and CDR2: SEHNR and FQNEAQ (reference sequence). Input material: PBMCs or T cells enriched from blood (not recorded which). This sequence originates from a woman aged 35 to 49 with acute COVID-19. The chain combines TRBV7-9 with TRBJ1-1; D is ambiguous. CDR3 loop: CASSYGLNTEAFF. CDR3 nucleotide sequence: TGTGCCAGCAGCTATGGACTCAACACTGAAGCTTTCTTT.